The source of this T cell receptor (beta chain) is a study of cytomegalovirus exposure and HLA in healthy donors (dated by TCRdb to between 2016 and 2019). Some background on the complete study: An earlier analysis of approximately 640 of the donors reported roughly 300 Gb of sequence data and around 120 million unique TCR beta sequences from about 180 million T cells. Donor age, sex, ethnicity and CMV serostatus were compiled together with the repertoire data. Of the roughly 400 genotyped donors, around 81% fell in the genetic ancestry cluster associated with self-reported Caucasian donors. In addition to the first cohort of 666 subjects, a separate validation cohort of 120 different subjects was used. HLA typing included class I and class II loci at four-digit resolution. Because of strong linkage in the cohort, four to six DR-DQ haplotypes were treated as single units for association and clustering. The study aimed to test whether cataloging public T cell receptors could reveal signatures of past pathogen exposure. The number of donors typed differed by locus, with about 629-630 for A, B, C, DRB1 and DQB1, about 500 for DQA1, under 610 for DPA1, and around 450 for DPB1. A later analysis re-examined previously published TCR beta repertoires from just over 650 donors and added high-resolution HLA genotyping to investigate patterns of TCR occurrence. All discovery cohort repertoires had been generated on a single sequencing platform. To decide whether each TCR beta V gene segment behaved as functional or pseudogenic, an earlier analysis of some 600 of the donors relied on high-throughput TCR beta sequencing. Approximately 310 gigabases of sequencing data and roughly 90 million unique TCR sequences were included in an early release covering roughly 700 HLA-typed donors. Rather than drawing on any new phenotypic data, the later analysis identified candidate immune exposures from TCR beta sequences and the way those sequences occurred across donors. The T cell repertoires of under 750 subjects were profiled by immunosequencing and related to cytomegalovirus serostatus. In a later genetic analysis, genome-wide SNP genotypes for about three fifths of the roughly 670 donors were used, and that subset was treated as a discovery cohort. To predict cytomegalovirus infection status, the study brought together high-throughput TCR immunosequencing, statistical association of individual TCRs with disease status, and machine learning. Among around 400 genotyped donors of the cohort, an average of around 250,000 unique TCR beta nucleotide sequences was sequenced per donor, of which about 18% were non-productive. Broader findings and caveats from the paper: Specific HLA alleles were associated with over 15,000 TCR beta sequences at a false discovery rate of 0.05 in a later analysis. Some IMGT-functional V segments, including TRBV6-2 and TRBV6-3, could not be told apart with the 87-base-pair reads, so those segments were excluded. In both the original and validation cohorts, the classifier was reported to diagnose cytomegalovirus status with high specificity and sensitivity. A later analysis found that TCR association rates varied across HLA loci, with DRB1 alleles showing the most associated TCRs and HLA-C alleles the fewest. In a later analysis, HLA-associated TCR beta chains were found to be more clonally expanded and to have lower generation probabilities than equally common non-associated chains. Several of the top co-occurrence clusters appeared to be linked to parvovirus B19, influenza, CMV and Epstein-Barr virus, according to a later analysis. Three of the identified cytomegalovirus-associated TCR beta chains were confirmed in vitro to be specific for cytomegalovirus antigens. A later genetic analysis associated a missense DCLRE1C variant with V-gene and J-gene trimming of TCR beta chains, and an independent cohort replicated the association. HLA typing was unavailable for some donors at each locus, so association tests used only the typed subset. Because counts were too low, about 15 rarely observed V segments, including chromosome 9 orphons, were left out of the earlier analysis of approximately 580 of the donors. In an earlier analysis of more than 500 of the donors, most TCR beta V segments appeared in productive rearrangements about 87% or about 30% of the time, broadly matching IMGT annotations. The authors suggested that the approach could potentially be generalized to other disease states and immunological phenotypes. In a later analysis, most CMV-associated TCR beta chains were found to appear HLA-restricted, with HLA associations seemingly driven largely by CMV exposure. Sequencing depth was assumed to be roughly uniform across donors in the presence/absence analyses, though that assumption may not hold. A total of roughly 160 TCR beta chains were listed by the study as associated with cytomegalovirus. A cluster of highly shared sequence variants was judged likely to represent a technical artifact of the sequencing pipeline. Immune exposure information for the cohort was limited to CMV serostatus. Assigning TCR associations to individual alleles was difficult when HLA alleles, especially DR and DQ, strongly co-occurred. Correlated functional status among segregating V segments might be attributable to linkage disequilibrium, but an unknown experimental factor could not be ruled out. The cohort was sequenced for TCR beta chains only, and without alpha or paired-chain data the features that could be detected were limited. A further reported finding was that TCR beta sequences accurately predicted the HLA-A and HLA-B alleles for most subjects in the first cohort. Most TCR sequences were seen in very few donors, while some public TCRs were found in many individuals. According to a later genetic analysis, donors in an Asian-associated ancestry cluster had fewer N-insertions in productive TCRs than the approximately 670-donor mean.

The cohort was made up of 500 to 800 healthy bone marrow donors. Cohort members were all nominally healthy when sampled, although unrecorded immune exposures were likely present. The donor tested CMV seropositive, placing the donor among the 289 seropositive members of the cohort. A peripheral blood sample was provided by each donor, and peripheral blood mononuclear cells were used for TCR beta sequencing. Genomic DNA extraction from the blood cell samples was performed with the Qiagen DNeasy Blood Extraction Kit. The library was obtained by the immunoSEQ multiplex PCR assay. The multiplex PCR relied on a mix of 60 forward primers for TCR Vbeta segments and 13 reverse primers for TCR Jbeta segments. A multiplex PCR assay on genomic DNA amplified the CDR3 region of rearranged TCR beta genes. On the Illumina HiSeq System, the amplified TCR beta libraries were sequenced as 87-base-pair reads. As for the authors' bioinformatics: Across the 700 or so repertoires, a later analysis counted around 80 million unique TCR beta chains, 9 million to 14 million of which were shared by at least two donors. To remove PCR and sequencing errors, raw reads were error-corrected and collapsed into unique sequences using a nearest-neighbor algorithm that merged closely related sequences. To assign V, D and J gene segments, CDR3 sequences were aligned to IMGT reference sequences. For a sequence to be retained, a match of at least six nucleotides to both a V gene segment and a J gene segment was required. A rearrangement counted as productive if the CDR3 had no stop codons and remained in frame with V and J, and every other rearrangement counted as non-productive. Following IMGT convention, CDR3 was defined as the stretch from the second conserved V-encoded cysteine to the conserved J-encoded phenylalanine. The earlier analysis of 587 of the donors excluded any sequence lacking an unambiguous match to a single V gene segment. An earlier analysis of fewer than 650 of the donors classified V segments as functional when productive rearrangements were above 56.7% and as segregating when the standard deviation between donors was above 5%. A statistical classification framework was built for diagnosing cytomegalovirus status from the catalog of TCR beta chain sequences. V and J gene assignment, in a later analysis, came from comparing TCR nucleotide sequences with IMGT/GENE-DB human TR gene sequences. The TCRdist pipeline was used in a later analysis to assign CDR3 sequences and most-parsimonious VDJ recombination scenarios. In a later analysis, every TCR beta chain was defined by the combination of its CDR3 amino acid sequence and its V-gene family, and reads without a unique V-gene family were dropped. To address suspected cross-contamination and a sequencing artifact, a later analysis removed several hundred highly shared, low-generation-probability nucleotide sequences. In a later analysis, a clonal expansion index for each public chain was calculated from normalized within-repertoire ranks of inferred template counts. A later analysis computed generation probabilities with a VDJ recombination model fitted to out-of-frame rearrangements, and checked the results against IGoR. In a later analysis, TCR-TCR, TCR-HLA and TCR-CMV co-occurrence was scored with hypergeometric tests, and a repertoire-size bias correction was applied to TCR pairs. False discovery rates were estimated in a later analysis by permuting HLA or CMV assignments 20 times. In a later analysis, co-occurring TCRs were grouped with DBSCAN, and TCRdist sequence similarity was added when clustering was performed within HLA-allele-positive subsets. For co-occurrence clustering, repertoires with fewer than 30,000 or more than 120,000 public chains were excluded, along with four or five repertoires with anomalous nucleotide sharing. TCRdb carries this immuneACCESS record with in-frame sequences only. Its versions omit some clonotypes, under half of them owing to an unresolved V gene in the studies checked, with the rest unexplained. That table is the source of V, J and clone size, and D and trimming were worked out from the DNA. For this sample there are tens of thousands of clones; 10% appear just once. The biggest ten clones account for around 25% of the sample.

V is shortened by 5 bases, J by 2 bases, and the region joining them spans 10 bases. The CDR3 sequence holds 13 residues, the cysteine and phenylalanine included. Of the read, only the CDR3 DNA is kept; its 39 bases are in frame from base 1. CDR1 and CDR2, looked up from the germline V gene (reference sequence), are GTSNPN and SVGIG. Of note for this clone: It has no known antigen specificity. Per-nucleotide qualities are absent, and no much larger clonotype sits a single base away.

Sequencing input: PBMCs. This chain is built from TRBV30 and TRBJ1-5; tentative D gene TRBD1, with 5 bases matching. The receptor was isolated from a man between 60 and 70 years old in good health and CMV-seropositive. The CDR3 region has the sequence CAWGDSRNQPQHF. The nucleotide sequence reads as follows: TGTGCCTGGGGAGACAGTCGCAATCAGCCCCAGCATTTT.